The source of this T cell receptor (beta chain) is a study of cytomegalovirus exposure and HLA in healthy donors. Primers included in the PCR were 60 Vbeta and 13 Jbeta primers. TCRdb's table, derived via immunoSEQ multiplex PCR, lists solely in-frame clones and lacks some. The data contain 240,000 or so clones, roughly 80% of them singletons. The sequenced sample consisted of PBMCs. The receptor was derived from a woman in her thirties or forties in good health and CMV-seropositive.

CDR3 sequence reads: CATSRDGASARNTGELFF. Written as DNA, the CDR3 is TGTGCCACCAGCAGAGATGGGGCCTCGGCGCGAAACACCGGGGAGCTGTTTTTT. The chain couples TRBV15 to TRBJ2-2; a weak D match, TRBD1 (5 bases). Trimming took 0 bases from V and 2 from J, leaving 16 bases between them. This CDR3 spans 18 amino acids. Germline V CDR1 and CDR2: LNHNV, YYDKDF (reference sequence).